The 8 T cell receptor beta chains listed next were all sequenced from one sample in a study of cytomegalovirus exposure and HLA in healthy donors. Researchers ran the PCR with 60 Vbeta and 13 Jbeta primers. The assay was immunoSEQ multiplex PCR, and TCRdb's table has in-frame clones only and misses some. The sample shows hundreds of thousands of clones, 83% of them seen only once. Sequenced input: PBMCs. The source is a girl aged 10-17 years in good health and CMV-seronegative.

For the CDR3, the DNA is TGTGCCAGCTCACCTCACCGACAGGGGATAATTTCTTACGAGCAGTACTTC. As protein: CASSPHRQGIISYEQYF. This sequence joins TRBV18 and TRBJ2-7; 8 bases line up with TRBD1. The CDR3 has 17 residues. V trimming: 3 bases; J trimming: 4 bases; junction bases outside the gene matches: 14. Germline assignment: CDR1 KGHSH and CDR2 LQKENI.

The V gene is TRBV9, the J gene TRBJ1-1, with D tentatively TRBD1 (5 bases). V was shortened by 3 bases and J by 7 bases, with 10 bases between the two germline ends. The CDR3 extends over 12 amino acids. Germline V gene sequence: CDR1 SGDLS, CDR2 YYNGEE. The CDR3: CASSGGGIEAFF. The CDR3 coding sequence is TGTGCCAGCAGCGGGGGGGGAATTGAAGCTTTCTTT.

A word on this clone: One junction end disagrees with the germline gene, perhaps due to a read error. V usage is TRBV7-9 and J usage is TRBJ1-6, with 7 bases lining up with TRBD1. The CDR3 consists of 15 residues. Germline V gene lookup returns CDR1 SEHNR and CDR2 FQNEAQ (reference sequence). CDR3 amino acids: CSSSAETGNNSPLHF. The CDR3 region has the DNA TGTTCCAGCAGCGCCGAGACAGGGAATAATTCACCCCTCCACTTT.

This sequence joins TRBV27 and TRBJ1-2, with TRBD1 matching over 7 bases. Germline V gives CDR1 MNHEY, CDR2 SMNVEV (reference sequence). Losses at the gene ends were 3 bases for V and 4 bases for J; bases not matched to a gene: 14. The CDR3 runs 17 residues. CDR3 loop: CASSFWAGGERGYGYTF. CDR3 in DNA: TGTGCCAGCAGTTTTTGGGCAGGGGGAGAAAGGGGCTATGGCTACACCTTC.

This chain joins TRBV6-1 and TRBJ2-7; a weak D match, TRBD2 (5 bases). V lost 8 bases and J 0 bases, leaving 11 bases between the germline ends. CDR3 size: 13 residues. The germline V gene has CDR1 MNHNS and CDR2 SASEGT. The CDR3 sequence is CASFAGYSYEQYF. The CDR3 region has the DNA TGTGCCAGCTTCGCGGGTTACTCCTACGAGCAGTACTTC.

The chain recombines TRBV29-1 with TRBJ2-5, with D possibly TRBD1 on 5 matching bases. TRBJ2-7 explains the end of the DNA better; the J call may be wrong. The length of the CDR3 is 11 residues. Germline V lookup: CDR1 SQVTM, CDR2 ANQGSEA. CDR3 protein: CSVDKGYEQYF. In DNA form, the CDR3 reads TGCAGCGTTGATAAGGGGTACGAGCAGTACTTC.

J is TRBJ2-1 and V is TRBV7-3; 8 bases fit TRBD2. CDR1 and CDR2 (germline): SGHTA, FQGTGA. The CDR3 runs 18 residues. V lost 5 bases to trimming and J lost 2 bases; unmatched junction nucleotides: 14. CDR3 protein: CASSQLPKSGGPYNEQFF. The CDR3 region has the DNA TGTGCCAGCAGCCAACTCCCCAAAAGCGGGGGACCCTACAATGAGCAGTTCTTC. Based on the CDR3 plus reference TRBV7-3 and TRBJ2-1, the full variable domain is GAGVSQTPSNKVTEKGKYVELRCDPISGHTALYWYRQSLGQGPEFLIYFQGTGAADDSGLPNDRFFAVRPEGSVSTLKIQRTERGDSAVYLCASSQLPKSGGPYNEQFFGPGTRLTVL.

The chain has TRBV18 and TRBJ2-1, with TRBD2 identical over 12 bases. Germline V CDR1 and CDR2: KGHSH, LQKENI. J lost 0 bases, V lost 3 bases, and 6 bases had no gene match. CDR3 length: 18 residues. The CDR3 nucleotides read TGTGCCAGCTCACCCCCTAGCGGGGGGGGAAGCTCCTACAATGAGCAGTTCTTC. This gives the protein CASSPPSGGGSSYNEQFF.